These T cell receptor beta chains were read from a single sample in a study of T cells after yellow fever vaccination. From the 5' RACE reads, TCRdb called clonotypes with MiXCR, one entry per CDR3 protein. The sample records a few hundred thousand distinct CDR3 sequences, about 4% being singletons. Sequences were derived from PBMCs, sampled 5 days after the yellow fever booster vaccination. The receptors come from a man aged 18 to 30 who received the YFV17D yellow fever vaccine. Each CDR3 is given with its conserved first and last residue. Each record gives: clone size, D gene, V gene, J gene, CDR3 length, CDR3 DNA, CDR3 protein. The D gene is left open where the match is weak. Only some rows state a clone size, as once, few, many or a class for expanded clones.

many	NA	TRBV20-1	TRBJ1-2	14	TGCAGTGCTAGACATATGGGGGGAAAGGGAGGCTACACCTTC	CSARHMGGKGGYTF
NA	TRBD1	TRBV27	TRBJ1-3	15	TGTGCCAGCAGTCGGGACAGGGGAGAAGGAAACACCATATATTTT	CASSRDRGEGNTIYF
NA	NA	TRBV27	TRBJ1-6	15	TGTGCCAGCACCTCAGGAAGCTCCTATAATTCACCCCTCCACTTT	CASTSGSSYNSPLHF
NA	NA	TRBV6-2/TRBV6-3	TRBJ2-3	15	TGTGCCAGCAGTACGCGGGCTGAAAGGACAGATACGCAGTATTTT	CASSTRAERTDTQYF
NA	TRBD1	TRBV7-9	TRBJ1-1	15	TGTGCCAGCAGCTTAGGGGACAGGGGTTACACTGAAGCTTTCTTT	CASSLGDRGYTEAFF
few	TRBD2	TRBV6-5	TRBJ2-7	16	TGTGCCAGCAGTTACTCGACTAGCGGGGACTCCTACGAGCAGTACTTC	CASSYSTSGDSYEQYF
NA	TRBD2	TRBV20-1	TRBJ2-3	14	TGCAGTGCTACTGGACTAGCCTCCACAGATACGCAGTATTTT	CSATGLASTDTQYF
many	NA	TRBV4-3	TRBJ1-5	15	TGCGCCAGCAGCCAAGATCGACATAGCAATCAGCCCCAGCATTTT	CASSQDRHSNQPQHF
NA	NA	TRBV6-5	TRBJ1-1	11	TGTGCCAGCGAAGGGGGGACTGAAGCTTTCTTT	CASEGGTEAFF
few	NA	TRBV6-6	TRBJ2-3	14	TGTGCCAGCAGTATACAGGGCTACACAGATACGCAGTATTTT	CASSIQGYTDTQYF
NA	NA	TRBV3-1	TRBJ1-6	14	TGTGCCAGCAGCCAAGAGCCCGGTGGTTCACCCCTCCACTTT	CASSQEPGGSPLHF
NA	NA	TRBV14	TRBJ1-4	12	TGTGCCAGCAGCCAAGCGGATGAAAAACTGTTTTTT	CASSQADEKLFF
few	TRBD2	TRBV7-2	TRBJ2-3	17	TGTGCCAGCAGCTTAGTCGGACTAGCGCCGAACACAGATACGCAGTATTTT	CASSLVGLAPNTDTQYF
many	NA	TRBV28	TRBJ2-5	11	TGTGCCAGCACAACTGGGGAGACCCAGTACTTC	CASTTGETQYF
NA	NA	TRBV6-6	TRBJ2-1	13	TGTGCCAGCAGTCGGGGTTGGTACAATGAGCAGTTCTTC	CASSRGWYNEQFF
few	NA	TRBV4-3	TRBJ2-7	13	TGCGCCAGCACCCTCGTGCGTCGGTGGGAGCAGTACTTC	CASTLVRRWEQYF
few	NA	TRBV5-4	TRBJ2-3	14	TGTGCCAGCAGCTGGACGAGGGGCGGAGATACGCAGTATTTT	CASSWTRGGDTQYF
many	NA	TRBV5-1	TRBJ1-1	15	TGCGCCAGCAGCTCCCTCGATGGACCGTACACTGAAGCTTTCTTT	CASSSLDGPYTEAFF
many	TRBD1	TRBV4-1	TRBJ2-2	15	TGCGCCAGCAGCCATACAGGGGGCGAGGGCGGGGAGCTGTTTTTT	CASSHTGGEGGELFF
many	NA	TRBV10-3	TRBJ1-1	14	TGTGCCATCAGCGGAGGGGTCTCGAAACTTGAAGCTTTCTTT	CAISGGVSKLEAFF
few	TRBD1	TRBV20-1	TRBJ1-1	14	TGCAGTCCAGGACAGGGGGCGTCGAACACTGAAGCTTTCTTT	CSPGQGASNTEAFF
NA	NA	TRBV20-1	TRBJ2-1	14	TGCAGTGCTAGAGCTGGGGAAACCTACAATGAGCAGTTCTTC	CSARAGETYNEQFF
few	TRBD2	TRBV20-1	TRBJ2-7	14	TGCAGTGCCACAAGTACTAGCGTTCTATACGAGCAGTACTTC	CSATSTSVLYEQYF
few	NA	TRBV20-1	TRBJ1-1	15	TGCAGTGCGACCGCCTGGGGGGGTGGAGGCACTGAAGCTTTCTTT	CSATAWGGGGTEAFF
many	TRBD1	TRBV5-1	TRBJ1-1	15	TGCGCCAGCAGCTTGGGGACAGGAATGAACACTGAAGCTTTCTTT	CASSLGTGMNTEAFF
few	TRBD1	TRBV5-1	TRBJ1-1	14	TGCGCCAGCAGCGGGGGACAGGGTGACGCTGAAGCTTTCTTT	CASSGGQGDAEAFF
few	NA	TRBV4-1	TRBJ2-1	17	TGCGCCAGCAGCCAAAGTCGGGGGGACAGAACCTACAATGAGCAGTTCTTC	CASSQSRGDRTYNEQFF
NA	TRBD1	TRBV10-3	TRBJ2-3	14	TGTGCCACCGCATGGGACAGGGCTACAGATACGCAGTATTTT	CATAWDRATDTQYF
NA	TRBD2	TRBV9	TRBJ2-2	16	TGTGCCAGCAGCATATCCGGGACTAGGGACACCGGGGAGCTGTTTTTT	CASSISGTRDTGELFF
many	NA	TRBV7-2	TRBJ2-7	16	TGTGCCAGCAGCACCGGGGCCAACATCGGAACCTACGAGCAGTACTTC	CASSTGANIGTYEQYF
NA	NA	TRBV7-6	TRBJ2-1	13	TGTGCCAGCAGCCCCTGGACTGAGAATGAGCAGTTCTTC	CASSPWTENEQFF
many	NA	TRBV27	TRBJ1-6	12	TGTGCCAGCAGTTTTTTTGATTCACCCCTCCACTTT	CASSFFDSPLHF